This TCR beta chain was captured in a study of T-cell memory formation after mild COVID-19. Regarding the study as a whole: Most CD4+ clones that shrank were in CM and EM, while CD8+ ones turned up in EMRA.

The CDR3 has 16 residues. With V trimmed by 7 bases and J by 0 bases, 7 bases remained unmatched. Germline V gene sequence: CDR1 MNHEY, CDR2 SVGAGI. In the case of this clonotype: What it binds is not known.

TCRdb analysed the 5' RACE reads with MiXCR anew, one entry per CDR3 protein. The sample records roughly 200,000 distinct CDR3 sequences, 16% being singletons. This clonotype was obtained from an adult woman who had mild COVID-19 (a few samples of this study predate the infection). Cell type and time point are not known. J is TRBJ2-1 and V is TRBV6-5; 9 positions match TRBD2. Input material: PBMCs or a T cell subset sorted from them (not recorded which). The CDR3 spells CASTQLAGLSYNEQFF. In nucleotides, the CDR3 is TGTGCCAGCACCCAACTAGCGGGCCTCTCCTACAATGAGCAGTTCTTC.